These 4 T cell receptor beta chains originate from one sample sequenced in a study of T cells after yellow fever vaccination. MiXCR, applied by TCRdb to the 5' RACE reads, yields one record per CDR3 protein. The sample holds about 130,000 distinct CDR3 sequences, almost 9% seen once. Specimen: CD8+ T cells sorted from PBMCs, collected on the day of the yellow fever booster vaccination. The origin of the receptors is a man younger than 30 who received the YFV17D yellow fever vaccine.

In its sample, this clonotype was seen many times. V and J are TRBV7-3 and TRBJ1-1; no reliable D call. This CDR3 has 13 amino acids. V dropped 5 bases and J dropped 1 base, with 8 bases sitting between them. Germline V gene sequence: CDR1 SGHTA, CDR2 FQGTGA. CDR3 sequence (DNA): TGTGCCAGCAGCCGTTTCGGGAACACTGAAGCTTTCTTT. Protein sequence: CASSRFGNTEAFF.

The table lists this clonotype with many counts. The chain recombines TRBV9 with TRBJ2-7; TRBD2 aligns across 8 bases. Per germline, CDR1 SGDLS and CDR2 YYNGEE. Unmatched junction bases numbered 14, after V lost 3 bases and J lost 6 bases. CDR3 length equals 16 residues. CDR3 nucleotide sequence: TGTGCCAGCAGCGAAGGAGCGGGGGAACCCTTAGGCGAGCAGTACTTC. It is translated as CASSEGAGEPLGEQYF. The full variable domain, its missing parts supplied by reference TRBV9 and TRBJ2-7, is DSGVTQTPKHLITATGQRVTLRCSPRSGDLSVYWYQQSLDQGLQFLIQYYNGEERAKGNILERFSAQQFPDLHSELNLSSLELGDSALYFCASSEGAGEPLGEQYFGPGTRLTVT.

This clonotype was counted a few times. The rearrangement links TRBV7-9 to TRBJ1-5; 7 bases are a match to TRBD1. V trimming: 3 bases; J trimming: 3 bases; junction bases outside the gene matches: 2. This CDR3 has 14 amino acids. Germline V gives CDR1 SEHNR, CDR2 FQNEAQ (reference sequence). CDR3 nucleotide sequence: TGTGCCAGCAGCTTGACAGGGAACAATCAGCCCCAGCATTTT. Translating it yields CASSLTGNNQPQHF.

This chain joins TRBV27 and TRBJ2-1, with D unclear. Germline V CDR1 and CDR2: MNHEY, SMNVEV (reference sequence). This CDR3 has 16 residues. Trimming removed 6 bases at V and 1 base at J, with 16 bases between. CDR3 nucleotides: TGTGCCAGCAGACCTGAGTTAGGAAGGTCCTACAATGAGCAGTTCTTC. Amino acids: CASRPELGRSYNEQFF.